This TCR beta chain was profiled in a study of blood T cell repertoires in COVID-19. About the study: Acute and convalescent COVID-19 specimens originated in the United States, Italy and Spain.

In the authors' methods: Amplification of reference gene primers was used by the study to estimate nucleated cell counts. Only in-frame clones appear in the TCRdb table, and some are missing; sequencing was by immunoSEQ multiplex PCR. V, J and clone size are those of that table, while D and trimming were read from the DNA. Among 150,000 to 200,000 clones listed, about 81% were seen once. The CDR3 length is 17 residues. Germline loops: CDR1 PRHDT, CDR2 FYEKMQ (reference sequence). V dropped 5 bases and J dropped 0; count of bases not matched to a gene: 10. This clonotype originated in a woman in her sixties or seventies with acute or convalescent COVID-19. Input material: peripheral blood. The chain combines TRBV13 with TRBJ1-3, with TRBD1 matching 7 bases. CDR3 bases: TGTGCCAGCAGCGAACGTTTGCGGGACAGCTCTGGAAACACCATATATTTT. Protein product: CASSERLRDSSGNTIYF.